The 12 T cell receptor beta chains listed next were all sequenced from one sample in a study of identical twins (dated by TCRdb to the mid-2010s). Libraries came from 5' RACE. These reads were obtained on an Illumina HiSeq 2000. TCRdb trimmed public reads at Q25 via fastp, called clones via MiXCR and kept in-frame beta chains. All rows with the same CDR3 protein become a single entry with the most common DNA and genes. Present in this sample are more than 1.5 million distinct CDR3 sequences, around 29% of which were seen just once. Clones ranked in the top ten supply about 0.27% of the sample. Source material: cord blood. The receptors shown here come from a newborn girl in good health.

The chain links TRBV2 to TRBJ2-4; TRBD1 might be the D (5 bases). Germline V lookup: CDR1 SNHLY, CDR2 FYNNEI. Trimming pared 6 bases from V and 0 bases from J, leaving 15 bases between. The CDR3 contains 16 residues. Here the CDR3 DNA reads TGTGCCAGCAGGGGGATTCAGGGCCTAGCCAAAAACATTCAGTACTTC. It translates to CASRGIQGLAKNIQYF.

Only a few counts were recorded for this clonotype. The CDR3 coding sequence is TGCGCCAGCAGCTTAAAAGGAACTGACTACGAGCAGTACTTC. This encodes CASSLKGTDYEQYF. The V call is TRBV5-1, the J call TRBJ2-7, with D unclear. Germline values: CDR1 SGHRS, CDR2 YFSETQ. The V gene lost 2 bases and the J gene lost 3 bases, with 12 bases spanning the gap. The CDR3 sequence is 14 residues long. The full variable domain, rest sourced from reference TRBV5-1 and TRBJ2-7, is KAGVTQTPRYLIKTRGQQVTLSCSPISGHRSVSWYQQTPGQGLQFLFEYFSETQRNKGNFPGRFSGRQFSNSRSEMNVSTLELGDSALYLCASSLKGTDYEQYFGPGTRLTVT.

V is TRBV28 and J is TRBJ2-7, with 10 bases aligning to TRBD2. The J call may be wrong; the DNA end is better matched by TRBJ2-1. The CDR3 runs to 16 residues. In germline, CDR1 is MDHEN, CDR2 SYDVKM. The CDR3 sequence is CASGPPTSGHYNEQFF. CDR3 DNA sequence: TGTGCCAGCGGTCCCCCGACTAGCGGGCATTACAATGAGCAGTTCTTC.

The chain is built from TRBV20-1 and TRBJ2-4; possibly TRBD1 for D (5 bases). With the DNA end fitting TRBJ2-7 better, the J assignment may be wrong. Germline V gives CDR1 DFQATT, CDR2 SNEGSKA (reference sequence). There are 15 residues in the CDR3. The CDR3 reads CSARGTRGTDYEQYF. In DNA form, the CDR3 reads TGCAGTGCTAGAGGTACAAGGGGCACAGACTACGAGCAGTACTTC.

This clonotype has only a few counts. The chain combines TRBV20-1 with TRBJ2-1, with D perhaps given as TRBD1 or TRBD2 (5 bases each). V shed 0 bases and J shed 1 base, with 13 bases lying between them. The CDR3 sequence is 16 residues long. Germline CDR1 reads DFQATT; CDR2 reads SNEGSKA (reference sequence). CDR3 sequence (DNA): TGCAGTGCTAGAGATCGCGGGCAGGGATCCTACAATGAGCAGTTCTTC. Translation gives CSARDRGQGSYNEQFF.

The chain couples TRBV27 to TRBJ1-5; unclear D gene. Germline V CDR1 and CDR2: MNHEY, SMNVEV (reference sequence). V was trimmed by 8 bases and J by 6 bases, leaving 14 bases between them. The CDR3 spans 13 residues. This CDR3 is CASQVRVGQPQHF. The CDR3, as DNA: TGTGCCAGCCAAGTTCGGGTGGGTCAGCCCCAGCATTTT.

The chain has TRBV12-3 or TRBV12-4 and TRBJ1-6; possibly TRBD1 for D (6 bases). This CDR3 is 16 amino acids long. V was pared by 3 bases and J by 6 bases, with 15 bases between. This CDR3 is CASSFFPQGPNSPLHF. The DNA of the CDR3 is TGTGCCAGCAGTTTTTTCCCACAGGGTCCTAATTCACCCCTCCACTTT.

This clonotype was observed a few times. The rearrangement uses TRBV28 and TRBJ1-4; TRBD1 agrees at 8 bases. This CDR3 contains 15 residues. The trim removed 4 bases at V and 8 bases at J, leaving 9 bases unmatched. Germline V lookup: CDR1 MDHEN, CDR2 SYDVKM. The CDR3 here is CASSSPGTGPEKLFF. For the CDR3, the DNA is TGTGCCAGCAGTTCCCCGGGGACAGGACCGGAAAAACTGTTTTTT.

The chain links TRBV5-1 to TRBJ1-2; TRBD1 is a possible D gene (6 bases). The CDR3 is 15 amino acids. Trimming removed 4 bases at V and 1 base at J, with 14 bases between. CDR1 and CDR2 from the germline V gene are SGHRS and YFSETQ. In DNA, the CDR3 is TGCGCCAGCAGCGTAAGACAGGCCAATAACTATGGCTACACCTTC. As protein: CASSVRQANNYGYTF.

Only a few counts were recorded for this clonotype. The CDR3 region has the DNA TGCAGTGCTAGACGGCAGGGTATAGGCAATGAGCAGTTCTTC. It specifies CSARRQGIGNEQFF. The V gene is TRBV20-1, the J gene TRBJ2-1, with D perhaps matching TRBD1 (5 bases). In germline, CDR1 is DFQATT, CDR2 SNEGSKA (reference sequence). Trimming took 2 bases from V and 6 from J, leaving 14 bases between them. The CDR3 length is 14 residues.

This clonotype was counted between two and nine times. The chain uses TRBV12-3 or TRBV12-4 and TRBJ2-7; weak D call: TRBD2 (6 bases). Trimming left V 5 bases short and J 7 bases short, with 21 bases between. This CDR3 has 15 amino acids. The CDR3 nucleotides are TGTGCCAGCAGTAATAGCGGCAGCTCCTACAATGAGCAGTACTTC. This codes for CASSNSGSSYNEQYF.

This clonotype has only a few counts. The J gene is TRBJ2-3, the V gene TRBV2; 14 nucleotides agree with TRBD2. The length of the CDR3 is 16 residues. Trimming cost V 4 bases and J 5 bases; bases outside gene matches: 5. The V gene's germline CDR1 is SNHLY and CDR2 FYNNEI. CDR3 nucleotide sequence: TGTGCCAGCAGTGCGGGACTAGCGGGAGACGGAGATACGCAGTATTTT. This encodes CASSAGLAGDGDTQYF. The variable domain in full, with the rest retrieved from reference TRBV2 and TRBJ2-3, is EPEVTQTPSHQVTQMGQEVILRCVPISNHLYFYWYRQILGQKVEFLVSFYNNEISEKSEIFDDQFSVERPDGSNFTLKIRSTKLEDSAMYFCASSAGLAGDGDTQYFGPGTRLTVL.